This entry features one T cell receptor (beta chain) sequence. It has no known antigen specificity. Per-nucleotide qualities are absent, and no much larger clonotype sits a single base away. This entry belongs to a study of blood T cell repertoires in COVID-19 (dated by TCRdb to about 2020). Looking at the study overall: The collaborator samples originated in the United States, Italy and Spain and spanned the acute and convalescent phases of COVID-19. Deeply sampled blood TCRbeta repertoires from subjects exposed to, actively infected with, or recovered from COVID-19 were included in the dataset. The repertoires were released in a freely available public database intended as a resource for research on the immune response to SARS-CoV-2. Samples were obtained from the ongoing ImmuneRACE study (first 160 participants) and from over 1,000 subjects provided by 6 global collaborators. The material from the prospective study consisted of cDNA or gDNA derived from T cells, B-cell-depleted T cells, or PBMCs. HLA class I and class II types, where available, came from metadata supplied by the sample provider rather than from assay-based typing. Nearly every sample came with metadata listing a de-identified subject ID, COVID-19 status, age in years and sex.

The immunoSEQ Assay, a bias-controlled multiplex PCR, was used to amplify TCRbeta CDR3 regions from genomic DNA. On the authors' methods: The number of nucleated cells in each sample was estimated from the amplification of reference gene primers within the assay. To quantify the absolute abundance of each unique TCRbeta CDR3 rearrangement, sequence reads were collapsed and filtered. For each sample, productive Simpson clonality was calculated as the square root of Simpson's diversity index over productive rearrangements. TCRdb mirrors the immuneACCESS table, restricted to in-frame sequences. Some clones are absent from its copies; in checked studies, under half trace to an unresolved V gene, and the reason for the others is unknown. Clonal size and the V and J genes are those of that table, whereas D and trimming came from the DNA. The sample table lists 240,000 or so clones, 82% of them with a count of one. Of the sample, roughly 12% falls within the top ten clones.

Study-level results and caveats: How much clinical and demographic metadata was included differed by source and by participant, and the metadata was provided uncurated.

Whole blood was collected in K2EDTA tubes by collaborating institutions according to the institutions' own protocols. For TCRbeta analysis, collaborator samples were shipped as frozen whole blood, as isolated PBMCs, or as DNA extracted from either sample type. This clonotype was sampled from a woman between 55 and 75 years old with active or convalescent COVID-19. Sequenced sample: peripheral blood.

The sequenced DNA is TGTGCCAGCAGCGTAGCGGGGGGCCGCACAGATACGCAGTATTTT. Its coded protein is CASSVAGGRTDTQYF. This chain is built from TRBV9 and TRBJ2-3; the D region possibly corresponds to TRBD2 (7 bases align). Trimming takes 0 bases from V and 1 base from J, and the germline ends sit 9 bases apart. The CDR3 starts with the cysteine, ends with the phenylalanine, and has 15 residues. Kept here is only the CDR3 DNA, which spans 45 bases and is read in frame from base 1. CDR1 and CDR2 are read off the germline V gene as SGDLS and YYNGEE.